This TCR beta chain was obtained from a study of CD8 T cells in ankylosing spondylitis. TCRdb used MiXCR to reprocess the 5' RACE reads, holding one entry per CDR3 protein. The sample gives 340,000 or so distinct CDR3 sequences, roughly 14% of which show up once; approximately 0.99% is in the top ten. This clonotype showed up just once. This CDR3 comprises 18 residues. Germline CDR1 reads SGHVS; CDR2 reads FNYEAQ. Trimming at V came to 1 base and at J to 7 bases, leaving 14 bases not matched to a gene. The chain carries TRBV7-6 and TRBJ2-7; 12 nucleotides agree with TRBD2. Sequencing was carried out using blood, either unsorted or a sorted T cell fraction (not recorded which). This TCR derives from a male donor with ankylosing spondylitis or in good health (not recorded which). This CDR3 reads CASSLVSRSSGGVWEQYF. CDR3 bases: TGTGCCAGCAGCTTAGTCTCCCGCTCTAGCGGGGGGGTTTGGGAGCAGTACTTC.